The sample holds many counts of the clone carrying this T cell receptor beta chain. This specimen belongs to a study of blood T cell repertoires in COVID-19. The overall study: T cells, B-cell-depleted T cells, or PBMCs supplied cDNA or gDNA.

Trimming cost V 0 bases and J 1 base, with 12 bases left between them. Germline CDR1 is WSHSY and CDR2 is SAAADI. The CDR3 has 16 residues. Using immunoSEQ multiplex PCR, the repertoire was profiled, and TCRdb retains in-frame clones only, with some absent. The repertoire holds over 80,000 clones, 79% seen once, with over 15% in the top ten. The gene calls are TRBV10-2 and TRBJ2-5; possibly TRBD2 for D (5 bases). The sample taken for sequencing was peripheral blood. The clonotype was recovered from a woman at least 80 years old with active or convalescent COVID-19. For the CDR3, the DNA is TGCGCCAGCAGTGAGTCCCGGGATTGGGGCCAAGAGACCCAGTACTTC. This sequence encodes CASSESRDWGQETQYF.